Below, 8 T cell receptor beta chains from the same sample are listed, as sequenced in a study of blood T cells in healthy people across ages. The second PCR ran roughly 7 to 12 cycles with a sample-barcoded 5' primer and J-beta primers. MiXCR, applied by TCRdb to the 5' RACE reads, yields one record per CDR3 protein. The sample has about 770,000 distinct CDR3 sequences, approximately 48% seen once; the top ten hold nearly 20%. Sequenced material: blood. Receptors were obtained from a man in his 60s in good health.

The count of this clonotype is one. This sequence joins TRBV10-2 and TRBJ2-5; 8 bases match TRBD2. With the DNA end fitting TRBJ2-1 better, the J assignment may be wrong. In germline, CDR1 is WSHSY, CDR2 SAAADI. The CDR3 spans 16 residues. CDR3 coding DNA: TGCGCCAGCAGTGACCTACTAGCGGAGCTCCAAGAGACCCAGTTCTTC. Translating gives CASSDLLAELQETQFF.

The CDR3 reads CASSADRGSNIQYF. The CDR3 DNA sequence: TGTGCCAGCAGCGCCGACAGGGGCTCGAACATTCAGTACTTC. This rearrangement joins TRBV7-2 to TRBJ2-4; 8 bases align to TRBD1. Germline lookup yields CDR1 SGHTA and CDR2 FQGNSA. This CDR3 contains 14 residues. J gave up 7 bases and V 5 bases, and 7 bases lay outside the gene matches. The full variable domain, with the rest looked up from reference TRBV7-2 and TRBJ2-4, is GAGVSQSPSNKVTEKGKDVELRCDPISGHTALYWYRQSLGQGLEFLIYFQGNSAPDKSGLPSDRFSAERTGGSVSTLTIQRTQQEDSAVYLCASSADRGSNIQYFGAGTRLSVL.

This clonotype was seen ten or more times. The chain combines TRBV7-6 with TRBJ1-1; 8 bases are shared with TRBD1. The germline V gene encodes CDR1 SGHVS and CDR2 FNYEAQ. V shed 5 bases, J shed 8 bases, and the junction held 7 bases outside the gene matches. The CDR3 is 13 residues long. The CDR3: CASSTRQGSEAFF. CDR3 sequence (DNA): TGTGCCAGCAGCACCCGACAGGGGTCCGAAGCTTTCTTT.

This clonotype was recorded a few times. The J gene is TRBJ1-1, the V gene TRBV12-3 or TRBV12-4, with D uncertain. V gave up 2 bases and J gave up 2 bases, with 9 bases separating them. CDR3 length equals 14 residues. CDR3 nucleotide sequence: TGTGCCAGCAGTTTAAGAGGGATCAACACTGAAGCTTTCTTT. Translated: CASSLRGINTEAFF.

The sample holds many counts of this clonotype. The chain joins TRBV7-2 to TRBJ2-5; 10 positions match TRBD2. Germline trimming cut 4 bases from V and 5 bases from J; bases unmatched to any gene: 13. Germline V gene lookup returns CDR1 SGHTA and CDR2 FQGNSA. CDR3 length: 17 residues. The CDR3 reads CASSSTIPGLARETQYF. In DNA, the CDR3 is TGTGCCAGCAGCTCAACAATTCCGGGACTAGCGAGGGAGACCCAGTACTTC.

This clonotype was picked up many times. This chain uses TRBV7-2 with TRBJ2-3, with unresolved D. The CDR3 runs to 12 residues. The ends were cut back, 7 bases at V and 5 bases at J, with 10 bases in the middle. Germline-derived CDR1 and CDR2 are SGHTA and FQGNSA. The DNA for the CDR3 is TGTGCCAGCACCAAACAGCAAGATACGCAGTATTTT. It is translated as CASTKQQDTQYF.

The rearrangement uses TRBV7-6 and TRBJ2-5; D perhaps matches TRBD1 (6 bases). The CDR3 has 14 residues. The germline V and J ends were trimmed by 6 bases and 4 bases, with 15 bases remaining between them. Per the germline V gene, CDR1 is SGHVS and CDR2 is FNYEAQ. Here the CDR3 DNA reads TGTGCCAGCAGTCGGACAGCACCGGGAGAGACCCAGTACTTC. Protein: CASSRTAPGETQYF. Full variable domain (remainder filled in from reference TRBV7-6 and TRBJ2-5): GAGVSQSPRYKVTKRGQDVALRCDPISGHVSLYWYRQALGQGPEFLTYFNYEAQQDKSGLPNDRFSAERPEGSISTLTIQRTEQRDSAMYRCASSRTAPGETQYFGPGTRLLVL.

In DNA form, the CDR3 reads TGTGCCAGCAGCCCCTGGGGAGGACAGGGGAACATTCAGTACTTC. Translating it yields CASSPWGGQGNIQYF. The chain carries TRBV11-2 and TRBJ2-4; the match to TRBD1 covers 9 bases. The V gene end was trimmed by 5 bases and the J gene end by 7 bases; junction bases not matched to a gene: 9. This CDR3 has 15 residues. Germline CDR1 and CDR2: SGHAT and FQNNGV. Complete variable domain (other parts from reference TRBV11-2 and TRBJ2-4): EAGVAQSPRYKIIEKRQSVAFWCNPISGHATLYWYQQILGQGPKLLIQFQNNGVVDDSQLPKDRFSAERLKGVDSTLKIQPAKLEDSAVYLCASSPWGGQGNIQYFGAGTRLSVL.